This TCR beta chain was sequenced during a study of T cell responses to AZD1222 COVID-19 vaccine. Study-wide results and limits: The breadth and depth of Spike-specific TCRs increased once two AZD1222 doses had been given. In the spike-specific TCR repertoire, nearly half reportedly target unmutated variant regions. The study sampled repertoires only after the peak T cell response.

As regards this clone: Its antigen is not identified.

The table came from immunoSEQ multiplex PCR; TCRdb's copy has only in-frame clones and leaves some out. The sample has some 95,000 clones, 85% to 90% seen once. The CDR3 sequence is 15 residues long. Trimming removed 5 bases from V and 6 bases from J, with 19 bases in between. Looked up from germline, CDR1 is SEHNR and CDR2 is FQNEAQ (reference sequence). The clonotype was recovered from an adult in good health. The rearrangement links TRBV7-9 to TRBJ1-2; perhaps TRBD1 as D (5 bases). This material consisted of peripheral blood, taken on day 0 of MenACWY control vaccination. The CDR3 DNA reads as TGTGCCAGCAGCCTAGGCGCTCGGGGGGTTGATGGCTACACCTTC. Residues: CASSLGARGVDGYTF.